This T cell receptor (beta chain) was sequenced in a study of CD8 T cells in Susac syndrome. An amount of RNA that ranged from roughly 0.45 to 1 ug was reverse transcribed with random hexamers. TCRdb itself ran the immunoSEQ multiplex PCR reads through MiXCR, one entry per CDR3 protein. The sample yields about 110,000 distinct CDR3 sequences, roughly 97% seen once. Sequencing of TCR beta covered CD8+ and CD4+ T cells obtained from blood. TEMRA cells were enriched by FACS, while CD8+ and CD4+ T cells were obtained through a negative isolation that was performed magnetically. V was clipped by 1 base and J by 6 bases; unmatched bases: 4. The CDR3 extends over 14 amino acids. Germline V CDR1 and CDR2: KGHSH, LQKENI.

The gene calls are TRBV18 and TRBJ2-5, with 8 bases aligning to TRBD1. This TCR was sampled from a human donor in good health. Sequencing was performed on CD4+ T cells from PBMCs. CDR3 sequence (DNA): TGTGCCAGCTCACCACGACAGGGGCAGCAGACCCAGTACTTC. Its protein product is CASSPRQGQQTQYF. Supplemented by reference TRBV18 and TRBJ2-5, the full variable domain reads NAGVMQNPRHLVRRRGQEARLRCSPMKGHSHVYWYRQLPEEGLKFMVYLQKENIIDESGMPKERFSAEFPKEGPSILRIQQVVRGDSAAYFCASSPRQGQQTQYFGPGTRLLVL.